This entry concerns a single TCR beta chain. Its antigen is currently unknown. This record belongs to a study of PD-1 blockade in classical Hodgkin lymphoma. Time point in this sample: cycle 4 day 1 (C4D1), after 6 weeks of nivolumab. Each patient experienced a relapse that followed autologous stem cell transplantation, and brentuximab vedotin exposure varied. Responses achieved at best were complete response, partial response or progressive disease. Germline CDR1 and CDR2: LGHNA and YSLEER. The length of the CDR3 is 14 residues. V lost 2 bases to trimming and J lost 3 bases; unmatched junction nucleotides: 3. Findings and caveats of the study: Healthy donors were reported to have higher baseline TCR diversity than newly diagnosed patients. Significant TCR diversity gains by C4D1 occurred in CD4+ but not CD8+ cells. The study found complete responders had baseline diversity similar to newly diagnosed patients.

TCRdb's table, derived via immunoSEQ multiplex PCR, lists solely in-frame clones and lacks some. The top ten clones hold around 2.7% of a sample with some 86,000 clones, about nine tenths of them seen once. The receptor was derived from a human donor with classical Hodgkin lymphoma. The input for sequencing was peripheral blood mononuclear cells (PBMCs), taken before the fourth cycle of nivolumab. This chain connects TRBV4-3 to TRBJ1-2; TRBD1 aligns across 7 bases. CDR3 nucleotide sequence: TGCGCCAGCAGCCAATATCAGGGGGACTATGGCTACACCTTC. Encoded protein: CASSQYQGDYGYTF.